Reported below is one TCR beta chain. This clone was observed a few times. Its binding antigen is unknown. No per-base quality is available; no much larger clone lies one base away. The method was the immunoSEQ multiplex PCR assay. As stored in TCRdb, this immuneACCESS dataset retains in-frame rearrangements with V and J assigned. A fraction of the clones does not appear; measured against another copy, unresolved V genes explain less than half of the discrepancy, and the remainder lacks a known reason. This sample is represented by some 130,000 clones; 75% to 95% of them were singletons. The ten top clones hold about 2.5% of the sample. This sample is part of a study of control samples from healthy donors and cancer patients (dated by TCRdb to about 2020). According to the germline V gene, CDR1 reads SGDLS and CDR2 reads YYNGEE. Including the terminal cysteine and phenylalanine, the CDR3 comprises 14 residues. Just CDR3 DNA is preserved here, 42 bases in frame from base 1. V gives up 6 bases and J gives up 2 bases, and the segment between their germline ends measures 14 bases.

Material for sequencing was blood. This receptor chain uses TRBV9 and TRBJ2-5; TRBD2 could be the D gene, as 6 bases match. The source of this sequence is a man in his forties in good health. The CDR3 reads CASNRDAGQETQYF. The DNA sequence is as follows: TGTGCCAGCAATCGGGACGCGGGACAAGAGACCCAGTACTTC. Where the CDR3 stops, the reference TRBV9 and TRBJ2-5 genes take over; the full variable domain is DSGVTQTPKHLITATGQRVTLRCSPRSGDLSVYWYQQSLDQGLQFLIQYYNGEERAKGNILERFSAQQFPDLHSELNLSSLELGDSALYFCASNRDAGQETQYFGPGTRLLVL.